Following are 10 T cell receptor beta chains from one sample sequenced in a study of cytomegalovirus exposure and HLA in healthy donors. In the PCR, 60 Vbeta and 13 Jbeta primers were used. TCRdb's copy holds only in-frame clones and misses some; the assay was immunoSEQ multiplex PCR. The sample has roughly 150,000 clones, around 73% seen once. Sequencing was carried out using PBMCs. All receptors derive from a male donor in good health and CMV-seronegative.

This clone was observed a handful of times. The J gene is TRBJ2-7, the V gene TRBV28; 8 bases line up with TRBD1. The CDR3 contains 13 residues. Per the germline V gene, CDR1 is MDHEN and CDR2 is SYDVKM. The ends lost 5 bases at V and 5 bases at J; junction bases unmatched: 5. CDR3 nucleotide sequence: TGTGCCAGCAGTAGGACAGGGAGGAACGAGCAGTACTTC. Amino acid sequence: CASSRTGRNEQYF.

The genes are TRBV13 and TRBJ1-1; the match to TRBD1 covers 7 bases. Losses at the gene ends were 1 base for V and 1 base for J; bases not matched to a gene: 3. The germline V gene has CDR1 PRHDT and CDR2 FYEKMQ (reference sequence). This CDR3 comprises 15 residues. Here the CDR3 DNA reads TGTGCCAGCAGCTTAGTTGGGGACAGGAACACTGAAGCTTTCTTT. Translation gives CASSLVGDRNTEAFF.

The V gene is TRBV5-4, the J gene TRBJ1-2, with D hard to call. Germline V gene sequence: CDR1 SGHNT, CDR2 YYREEE (reference sequence). This CDR3 has 14 amino acids. Trimming took off 0 bases at V and 8 bases at J, with 14 bases between the two ends. The chain's CDR3 is CASSLGVAAGGYTF. CDR3 DNA: TGTGCCAGCAGCTTGGGAGTAGCTGCGGGCGGCTACACCTTC.

The gene calls are TRBV7-3 and TRBJ1-4, with 11 bases fitting TRBD1. Germline CDR1 reads SGHTA; CDR2 reads FQGTGA. Trimming took 5 bases from V and 4 from J; bases not matched to a gene: 3. This CDR3 region has 15 residues. CDR3 loop: CASSPGTGGNEKLFF. The CDR3 nucleotides are TGTGCCAGCAGCCCAGGGACAGGGGGTAATGAAAAACTGTTTTTT.

The chain couples TRBV5-4 to TRBJ1-2, with a tentative D call TRBD1 (5 bases). V dropped 2 bases and J dropped 7 bases, with 18 bases sitting between them. This CDR3 is built from 15 residues. The germline CDR1 and CDR2 sequences are SGHNT and YYREEE (reference sequence). CDR3 nucleotide sequence: TGTGCCAGCAGCTTCCCGCCTCAGGGAAAGGGTGGCTACACCTTC. This gives the protein CASSFPPQGKGGYTF. Full variable domain (rest looked up from reference TRBV5-4 and TRBJ1-2): ETGVTQSPTHLIKTRGQQVTLRCSSQSGHNTVSWYQQALGQGPQFIFQYYREEENGRGNFPPRFSGLQFPNYSSELNVNALELDDSALYLCASSFPPQGKGGYTFGSGTRLTVV.

This clone was observed a handful of times. J is TRBJ2-7 and V is TRBV28; D perhaps matches TRBD1 (6 bases). Germline assignment: CDR1 MDHEN and CDR2 SYDVKM. There are 14 residues in the CDR3. The V end was cut by 10 bases, the J end by 3 bases, with 19 bases between. The CDR3 DNA reads TGTGCCACCTTAACCGGGACAAATTACTACGAGCAGTACTTC. Translation gives CATLTGTNYYEQYF.

This clone was counted between two and nine times. The chain uses TRBV6-5 and TRBJ1-6; D not certain. CDR1 and CDR2 (germline): MNHEY, SVGAGI. V was shortened by 6 bases and J by 8 bases, with 17 bases between the two germline ends. This CDR3 has 15 amino acids. The CDR3 region has the DNA TGTGCCAGCAGAACCGGCCCGGAGTATCATTCACCCCTCCACTTT. Residues: CASRTGPEYHSPLHF.

The chain recombines TRBV6-6 with TRBJ2-7, with D perhaps TRBD1 (5 bases). Trimming took 6 bases from V and 3 from J, leaving 12 bases between them. The germline V gene encodes CDR1 MNHNY and CDR2 SVGAGI (reference sequence). The CDR3 is made up of 13 amino acids. CDR3 nucleotides: TGTGCCAGCAGCAAACTAACAGGCTACGAGCAGTACTTC. As protein: CASSKLTGYEQYF.

The chain recombines TRBV7-2 with TRBJ2-3, with 7 bases matching TRBD2. V lost 1 base to trimming and J lost 14 bases; unmatched junction nucleotides: 12. This CDR3 spans 14 amino acids. Germline CDR1 is SGHTA and CDR2 is FQGNSA. The CDR3 bases are TGTGCCAGCAGCTTAGGGGCTAGCGGAGGCCCGAGGTATTTT. This encodes CASSLGASGGPRYF.

This clone is a singleton in its sample. The chain combines TRBV28 with TRBJ2-5; 7 positions match TRBD2. Germline V CDR1 and CDR2: MDHEN, SYDVKM. The CDR3 loop spans 15 amino acids. Trimming took 6 bases from V and 5 from J; bases not matched to a gene: 12. The DNA for the CDR3 is TGTGCCAGCAGCTCTGGGACTAACGGAGGGGAGACCCAGTACTTC. This gives the protein CASSSGTNGGETQYF.